This TCR beta chain was identified during a study of post-analysis software for immune sequencing data. Looking at the study overall: Relapsing-remitting, secondary progressive and progressive-relapsing forms made up the multiple sclerosis disease courses. Regarding the study as a whole: For normalized Chao1 diversity, multiple sclerosis patients scored significantly lower than controls did. With F measure, samples from one preparation batch clustered together strongly. Relative to controls, patients had 4 or 5 TRBV segments at higher frequency, with TRBV5-6, TRBV5-1 and TRBV20-1 among these.

Unique molecular identifiers were built into the TCR beta cDNA libraries. Starting from around 1 to 10 million T cells, the study yielded about 500,000 cDNA molecules. TCRdb reprocessed the PCR reads with MiXCR, giving one entry per CDR3 protein. The table records about 540,000 distinct CDR3 sequences, around a third of them present only once. Germline lookup yields CDR1 DFQATT and CDR2 SNEGSKA (reference sequence). This CDR3 spans 16 amino acids. V lost 1 base and J lost 5; bases outside the gene matches: 10. As for this clonotype: Its target is not known.

The sample comprised blood. This receptor was identified in a girl aged 2 to 17 with multiple sclerosis. The chain uses TRBV20-1 and TRBJ1-2, with 10 bases matching TRBD1. DNA of the CDR3: TGCAGTGCTAGAGGACAGGGGGCGGACCCAGGTTATGGCTACACCTTC. Translation: CSARGQGADPGYGYTF.